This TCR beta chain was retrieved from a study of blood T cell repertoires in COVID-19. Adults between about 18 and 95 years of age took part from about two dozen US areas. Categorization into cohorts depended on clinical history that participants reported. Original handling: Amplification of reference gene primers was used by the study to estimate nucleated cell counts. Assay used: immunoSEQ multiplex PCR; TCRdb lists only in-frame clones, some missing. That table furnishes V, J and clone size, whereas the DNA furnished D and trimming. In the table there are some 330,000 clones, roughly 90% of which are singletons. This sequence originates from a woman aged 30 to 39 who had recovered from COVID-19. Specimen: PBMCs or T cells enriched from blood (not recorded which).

The CDR3 here is CASSPRAGAGYTF. DNA of the CDR3: TGTGCCAGCAGCCCCAGAGCGGGGGCTGGCTACACCTTC. V usage is TRBV28 and J usage is TRBJ1-2, with a weak D call TRBD1 (6 bases). CDR3 length equals 13 residues. Germline CDR1 is MDHEN and CDR2 is SYDVKM. V lost 6 bases and J lost 7, with 15 bases in between.